The clone carrying this T cell receptor beta chain was counted only a few times. The sample originates from a study of identical twins. The V end was cut by 1 base, the J end by 8 bases, with 7 bases between. The CDR3 is made up of 12 amino acids. Germline V gene data show CDR1 as SGHRS and CDR2 as YFSETQ. TCRdb recomputed calls from the 5' RACE reads with MiXCR, one row per CDR3 protein. The data show 690,000 or so distinct CDR3 sequences, with under 9% seen just once and about 0.98% held by the top ten. These same data were also listed under a study on yellow fever vaccine responses in identical twins.

The source of this sequence is a woman between 18 and 29 years old in good health. Input material: PBMCs. V gene TRBV5-1 combines with J gene TRBJ2-1; no reliable D call. This CDR3 is CASSLTNDEQFF. The DNA of the CDR3 is TGCGCCAGCAGCTTGACCAATGATGAGCAGTTCTTC.